These 5 T cell receptor beta chains were all obtained from the same sample, sequenced in a study of T cell changes during pregnancy in multiple sclerosis. This table comes from immunoSEQ multiplex PCR, and its TCRdb copy is limited to in-frame clones, with some not included. Of 50,000 to 75,000 clones in the sample, roughly 92% were seen once. The sequenced sample was CD8+ T cells from peripheral blood mononuclear cells, obtained in the third trimester of pregnancy. The source of these receptors is a female donor with multiple sclerosis, enrolled in a pregnancy study.

The gene calls are TRBV4-3 and TRBJ2-2; D perhaps matches TRBD2 (6 bases). Germline assignment: CDR1 LGHNA and CDR2 YSLEER. Trimming stripped 3 bases from V and 6 bases from J, with 8 bases between. This CDR3 is 13 amino acids long. The CDR3 bases are TGCGCCAGCAGCCAGCGACTAGCCGGGGAGCTGTTTTTT. Amino acid sequence: CASSQRLAGELFF.

The chain joins TRBV7-9 to TRBJ1-2; TRBD1 matches 7 bases. This CDR3 is 15 amino acids long. Trimming removed 3 bases from V and 0 bases from J; junction bases left unmatched: 4. Germline lookup yields CDR1 SEHNR and CDR2 FQNEAQ (reference sequence). DNA of the CDR3: TGTGCCAGCAGCTTTGGGACAGAACCTAACTATGGCTACACCTTC. Protein sequence: CASSFGTEPNYGYTF.

J is TRBJ2-3 and V is TRBV4-1; D possibly corresponds to TRBD1 (6 bases). Trimming removed 4 bases from V and 5 bases from J, with 25 bases in between. This CDR3 comprises 18 residues. Looked up from germline, CDR1 is MGHRA and CDR2 is YSYEKL. The CDR3 DNA reads as TGCGCCAGCAGCCCCTTTCCCCTATCTGTCAGGGGATTAGATACGCAGTATTTT. This codes for CASSPFPLSVRGLDTQYF.

The chain carries TRBV30 and TRBJ2-7, with 7 bases lining up with TRBD1. This CDR3 has 14 amino acids. V shed 5 bases and J 5 bases; nucleotides not matched to a gene: 12. CDR1 is GTSNPN, CDR2 SVGIG, per germline (reference sequence). This chain's CDR3 is CAWDQLLGQDEQYF. Here the CDR3 DNA reads TGTGCCTGGGACCAACTACTTGGACAGGACGAGCAGTACTTC.

This chain uses TRBV27 with TRBJ2-2; D is possibly TRBD2 (6 bases). Trimming shortened V by 8 bases and J by 7 bases, and 11 bases separated the two germline ends. The CDR3 has 12 amino acids. CDR1 is MNHEY, CDR2 SMNVEV, per germline (reference sequence). The CDR3: CASRPGGGELFF. The CDR3 nucleotides are TGTGCCAGCCGTCCCGGGGGCGGGGAGCTGTTTTTT.